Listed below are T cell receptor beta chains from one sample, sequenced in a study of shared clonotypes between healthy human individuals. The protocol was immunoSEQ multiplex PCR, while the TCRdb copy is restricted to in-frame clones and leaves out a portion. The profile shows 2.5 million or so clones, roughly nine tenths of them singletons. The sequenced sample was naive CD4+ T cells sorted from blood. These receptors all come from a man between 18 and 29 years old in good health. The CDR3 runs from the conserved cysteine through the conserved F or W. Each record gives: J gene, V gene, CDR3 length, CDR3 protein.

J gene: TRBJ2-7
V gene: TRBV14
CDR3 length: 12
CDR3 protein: CASSWGGYEQYF

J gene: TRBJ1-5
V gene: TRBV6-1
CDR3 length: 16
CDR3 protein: CASRETGTRGGQPQHF

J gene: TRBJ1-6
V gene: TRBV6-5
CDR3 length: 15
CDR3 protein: CPRLLPGGYNSPLHF

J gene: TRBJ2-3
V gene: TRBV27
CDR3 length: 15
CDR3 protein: CASRGQGAYGDTQYF

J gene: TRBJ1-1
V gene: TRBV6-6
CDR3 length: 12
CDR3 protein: CASRPMNTEAFF

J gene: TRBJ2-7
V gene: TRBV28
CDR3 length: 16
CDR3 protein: CASSQLWAGASYEQYF

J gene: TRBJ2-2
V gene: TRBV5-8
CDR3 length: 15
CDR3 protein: CASRGLAGVAGELFF

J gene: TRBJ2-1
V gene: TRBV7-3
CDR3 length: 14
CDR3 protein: CASSLIPGNNEQFF

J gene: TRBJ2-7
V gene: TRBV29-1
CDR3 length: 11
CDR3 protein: CSVGQSYEQYF

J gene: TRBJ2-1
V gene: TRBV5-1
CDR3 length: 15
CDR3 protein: CASSLAADRGNEQFF

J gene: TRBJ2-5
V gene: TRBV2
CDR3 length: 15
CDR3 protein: CASSAGGAGAETQYF

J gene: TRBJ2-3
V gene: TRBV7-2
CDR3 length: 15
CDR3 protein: CASSLVSANTDTQYF

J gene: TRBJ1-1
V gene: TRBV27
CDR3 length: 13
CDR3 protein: CASSLNMNTEAFF

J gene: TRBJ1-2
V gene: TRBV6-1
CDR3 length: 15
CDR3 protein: CASSEATTTNYGYTF

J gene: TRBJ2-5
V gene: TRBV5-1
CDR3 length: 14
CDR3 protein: CASSSAGVVETQYF

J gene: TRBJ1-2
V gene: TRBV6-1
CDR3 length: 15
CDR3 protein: CASSERAYGGVGYTF

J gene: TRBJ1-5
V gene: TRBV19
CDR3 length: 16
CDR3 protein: CASSQRGGRGNQPQHF

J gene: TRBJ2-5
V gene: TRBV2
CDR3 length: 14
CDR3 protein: CASSEHPSGETQYF

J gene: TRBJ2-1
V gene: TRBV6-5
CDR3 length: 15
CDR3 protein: CASSSQRRTYNEQFF

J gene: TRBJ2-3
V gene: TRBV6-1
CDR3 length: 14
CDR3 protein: CASSVQAGTDTQYF

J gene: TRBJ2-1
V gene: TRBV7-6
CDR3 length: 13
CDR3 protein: CASPGTGYNEQFF

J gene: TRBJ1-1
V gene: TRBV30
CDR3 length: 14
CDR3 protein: CAWSGQGVNTEAFF